The 23 T cell receptor beta chains given below trace back to one sample, sequenced in a study of blood T cell repertoires in COVID-19. Data came from immunoSEQ multiplex PCR; TCRdb stores just in-frame clones and leaves some out. Seen here are 450,000 to 500,000 clones, about 85% observed once, and the top ten hold more than 7.5%. Input material: PBMCs or T cells enriched from blood (not recorded which). These receptor sequences come from a woman aged 55-69 years who had recovered from COVID-19.

This rearrangement joins TRBV2 to TRBJ1-5, with 10 bases lining up with TRBD1. The germline gives CDR1 SNHLY, CDR2 FYNNEI. V lost 8 bases, J lost 6 bases, and 7 bases stayed unmatched. The CDR3 sequence is 14 residues long. DNA of the CDR3: TGTGCCAGCCAGACAGGGGGCGCGGGTCAGCCCCAGCATTTT. Translated, it gives CASQTGGAGQPQHF. The variable domain in full, with the rest retrieved from reference TRBV2 and TRBJ1-5, is EPEVTQTPSHQVTQMGQEVILRCVPISNHLYFYWYRQILGQKVEFLVSFYNNEISEKSEIFDDQFSVERPDGSNFTLKIRSTKLEDSAMYFCASQTGGAGQPQHFGDGTRLSIL.

This clone was found once. The chain joins TRBV6-2 or TRBV6-3 to TRBJ1-1; perhaps TRBD1 as D (5 bases). Germline CDR1 and CDR2: MNHEY and SVGEGT. The CDR3 covers 15 residues. V was cut by 2 bases and J by 3 bases, with 13 bases left in between. The CDR3 sequence is CASSYEEGRYTEAFF. The CDR3 DNA is TGTGCCAGCAGTTACGAGGAGGGACGGTACACTGAAGCTTTCTTT.

This clone showed up just once. The rearrangement uses TRBV27 and TRBJ2-1; a possible D gene is TRBD2 (5 bases). This CDR3 spans 15 amino acids. CDR1 MNHEY and CDR2 SMNVEV come from the germline V gene (reference sequence). V lost 3 bases and J 3 bases, leaving 12 bases between the germline ends. The CDR3 nucleotides read TGTGCCAGCAGTTTCGCGGGCATACTCTACAATGAGCAGTTCTTC. This gives the protein CASSFAGILYNEQFF.

This clone turned up a few times. The chain joins TRBV1 to TRBJ2-4; the table's D gene call, TRBD2, was not cross checked with the DNA. TRBV1 is a recognized pseudogene. The CDR3 runs 19 residues. The CDR3 sequence is CTSSQASRTSWREENIQYF. Written as DNA, the CDR3 is TGCACCAGCAGCCAAGCCTCCAGGACTAGCTGGCGGGAAGAAAACATTCAGTACTTC.

The chain recombines TRBV19 with TRBJ1-3, with a weak D call TRBD1 (6 bases). CDR1 and CDR2 from the germline V gene are LNHDA and SQIVND (reference sequence). The V end was cut by 3 bases, the J end by 0 bases, with 18 bases between. This CDR3 is 18 amino acids long. CDR3 region: CASSMDSYRLFSGNTIYF. As DNA, the CDR3 is TGTGCCAGTAGTATGGACAGCTACCGGCTCTTCTCTGGAAACACCATATATTTT.

This clone has only a few counts. The J gene is TRBJ1-4, the V gene TRBV18, with 7 bases aligning to TRBD1. CDR1 and CDR2 (germline): KGHSH, LQKENI. J lost 2 bases, V lost 4 bases, and 10 bases had no gene match. The CDR3 sequence is 17 residues long. Here the CDR3 DNA reads TGTGCCAGCTCACAACTCCCCCAGGGGGGCACTAATGAAAAACTGTTTTTT. Protein product: CASSQLPQGGTNEKLFF.

The V call is TRBV11-2, the J call TRBJ1-2; possibly TRBD1 for D (5 bases). The CDR3 extends over 12 amino acids. The germline V gene encodes CDR1 SGHAT and CDR2 FQNNGV. V was clipped by 5 bases and J by 4 bases, with 8 bases between them. CDR3 nucleotide sequence: TGTGCCAGCAGCGGGACTCTCTATGGCTACACCTTC. Translated, it gives CASSGTLYGYTF. Looking up the rest from reference TRBV11-2 and TRBJ1-2 gives the full variable domain: EAGVAQSPRYKIIEKRQSVAFWCNPISGHATLYWYQQILGQGPKLLIQFQNNGVVDDSQLPKDRFSAERLKGVDSTLKIQPAKLEDSAVYLCASSGTLYGYTFGSGTRLTVV.

The J gene is TRBJ1-5, the V gene TRBV5-1, with 8 nucleotides matching TRBD1. Trimming removed 4 bases from V and 5 bases from J; junction bases left unmatched: 8. CDR1 and CDR2 from the germline V gene are SGHRS and YFSETQ. This CDR3 is built from 15 residues. The chain's CDR3 is CASSLGQGFDQPQHF. The CDR3 region has the DNA TGCGCCAGCAGCCTTGGACAGGGTTTCGATCAGCCCCAGCATTTT. The full variable domain, in which reference TRBV5-1 and TRBJ1-5 provide the parts outside the CDR3, is KAGVTQTPRYLIKTRGQQVTLSCSPISGHRSVSWYQQTPGQGLQFLFEYFSETQRNKGNFPGRFSGRQFSNSRSEMNVSTLELGDSALYLCASSLGQGFDQPQHFGDGTRLSIL.

This rearrangement joins TRBV5-5 to TRBJ2-7; tentatively, D is TRBD2 (6 bases). The CDR3 consists of 16 residues. CDR1 is SGHKS, CDR2 YYEKEE, per germline (reference sequence). V gave up 4 bases and J gave up 3 bases, with 20 bases separating them. The chain's CDR3 is CASSKQPGPSVYEQYV. Here the CDR3 DNA reads TGTGCCAGCAGCAAGCAACCAGGGCCTAGCGTCTACGAGCAGTACGTC.

The chain's CDR3 is CASSLWDSVYEQYF. CDR3 sequence (DNA): TGTGCCAGCAGCCTTTGGGACAGTGTATACGAGCAGTACTTC. The J gene is TRBJ2-7, the V gene TRBV3-1 (or the pseudogene TRBV3-2); 7 bases match TRBD1. Germline CDR1 reads LGHDT; CDR2 reads YNNKEL (reference sequence). The V and J ends lost 4 bases and 4 bases, in that order; junction bases with no gene match: 7. The CDR3 is made up of 14 amino acids.

This clone is a singleton in its sample. The chain uses TRBV5-1 and TRBJ2-7; 12 bases map to TRBD2. The CDR3 spans 14 residues. J was trimmed by 4 bases and V by 4 bases; bases with no gene match: 3. Germline loops: CDR1 SGHRS, CDR2 YFSETQ. CDR3 residues: CASSRTSGEYEQYF. CDR3 bases: TGCGCCAGCAGCCGGACTAGCGGGGAATACGAGCAGTACTTC.

V gene TRBV10-2 combines with J gene TRBJ1-3; no clear D. V dropped 2 bases and J dropped 1 base, with 6 bases sitting between them. The CDR3 is 14 residues long. Looked up from germline, CDR1 is WSHSY and CDR2 is SAAADI. The CDR3 DNA is TGCGCCAGCAGTGAGGGTCGGTCTGGAAACACCATATATTTT. This codes for CASSEGRSGNTIYF.

The chain combines TRBV3-1 (or the pseudogene TRBV3-2) with TRBJ2-3; D is perhaps TRBD2 (6 bases). V dropped 1 base and J dropped 5 bases, with 13 bases sitting between them. Germline values: CDR1 LGHDT, CDR2 YNNKEL (reference sequence). The CDR3 spans 15 residues. CDR3 coding DNA: TGTGCCAGCAGCCAAGCCGTACTAGCAGGAGATACGCAGTATTTT. This translates into CASSQAVLAGDTQYF.

This sequence joins TRBV11-2 and TRBJ1-1; TRBD1 aligns across 9 bases. V lost 2 bases, J lost 4 bases, and 5 bases stayed unmatched. The CDR3 consists of 15 residues. In germline, CDR1 is SGHAT, CDR2 FQNNGV. DNA of the CDR3: TGTGCCAGCAGCTTAATACAGGGGGCGAGCACTGAAGCTTTCTTT. This codes for CASSLIQGASTEAFF.

V and J are TRBV5-4 and TRBJ2-5; 8 bases map to TRBD2. V lost 7 bases and J lost 4; bases outside the gene matches: 6. This CDR3 comprises 13 residues. The germline V gene has CDR1 SGHNT and CDR2 YYREEE (reference sequence). The CDR3 loop is CASGRGAGETQYF. Here the CDR3 DNA reads TGTGCCAGCGGGCGGGGGGCAGGAGAGACCCAGTACTTC.

The chain uses TRBV6-5 and TRBJ2-7; 10 bases fit TRBD2. The CDR3 is 14 residues long. V trimming: 6 bases; J trimming: 7 bases; junction bases outside the gene matches: 9. CDR1 and CDR2 from the germline V gene are MNHEY and SVGAGI. CDR3 region: CASRPSGGAMEQYF. The CDR3 DNA reads as TGTGCCAGCAGGCCCAGCGGGGGGGCGATGGAGCAGTACTTC.

This clone was seen once. J is TRBJ1-3 and V is TRBV5-1; D may be TRBD1 (5 bases). Per germline, CDR1 SGHRS and CDR2 YFSETQ. The V end lost 4 bases, the J end lost 0 bases, and 8 bases lay between the germline ends. This CDR3 is 14 amino acids long. The CDR3 loop reads CASSLQDSGNTIYF. In nucleotides, the CDR3 is TGCGCCAGCAGCCTACAGGACTCTGGAAACACCATATATTTT.

This clone occurred once. The CDR3 DNA is TGCGCCAGCGGTAGCCCGGGGACCGGGGAGCTGTTTTTT. Protein sequence: CASGSPGTGELFF. This chain joins TRBV10-1 and TRBJ2-2, with a possible D match to TRBD2 (5 bases). Between the trimmed V and J ends, which lost 8 bases and 5 bases, there was a span of 12 bases. This CDR3 comprises 13 residues. Germline V gene lookup returns CDR1 WNHNN and CDR2 SYGVQD (reference sequence).

This rearrangement joins TRBV4-1 to TRBJ1-5, with D perhaps TRBD1 (6 bases). The CDR3 consists of 16 residues. The V end was cut by 0 bases, the J end by 1 base, with 10 bases between. Looked up from germline, CDR1 is MGHRA and CDR2 is YSYEKL. CDR3 nucleotide sequence: TGCGCCAGCAGCCAAGATCAGGGGTGGAGCAATCAGCCCCAGCATTTT. Amino acid sequence: CASSQDQGWSNQPQHF.

The rearrangement links TRBV5-1 to TRBJ1-2, with a possible D match to TRBD1 (5 bases). From germline, CDR1 is SGHRS and CDR2 YFSETQ. The length of the CDR3 is 16 residues. V was trimmed by 0 bases and J by 3 bases, leaving 15 bases between them. The CDR3 region is CASSLVPTTGDYGYTF. The CDR3 DNA reads as TGCGCCAGCAGCTTGGTCCCCACAACGGGGGACTATGGCTACACCTTC.

This clone was counted once. The chain combines TRBV11-3 with TRBJ2-1; 14 bases agree with TRBD2. V trimming: 1 base; J trimming: 0 bases; junction bases outside the gene matches: 8. Germline V gene data show CDR1 as SGHNT and CDR2 as YENEEA. CDR3 length: 20 residues. The CDR3 region is CASSLAPGTSGGSSYNEQFF. The CDR3 nucleotides are TGTGCCAGCAGCTTAGCCCCCGGGACTAGCGGGGGTAGCTCCTACAATGAGCAGTTCTTC.

The chain carries TRBV10-3 and TRBJ1-2; D is perhaps TRBD1 (5 bases). V was shortened by 6 bases and J by 8 bases, with 16 bases between the two germline ends. The CDR3 contains 13 residues. Germline CDR1 reads ENHRY; CDR2 reads SYGVKD. The CDR3 DNA reads TGTGCCATCAGCAGGGACTCCACCGGAGGCTACACCTTC. Translating it yields CAISRDSTGGYTF.

This clone was picked up one time. The J gene is TRBJ1-4, the V gene TRBV19; maybe TRBD1 (5 bases). The CDR3 totals 15 residues. CDR1 is LNHDA and CDR2 is SQIVND in the germline V gene (reference sequence). V lost 10 bases and J 8 bases, leaving 23 bases between the germline ends. The CDR3 coding sequence is TGTGCCACCGCCCCTTCGATTGGACGGGGGGAAAAACTGTTTTTT. Residues: CATAPSIGRGEKLFF.